This is a list of T cell receptor beta chains from one sample in a study of shared clonotypes between healthy human individuals. Produced via immunoSEQ multiplex PCR; TCRdb's table is partial and in-frame only. The table has roughly 2 million clones, approximately 95% seen once. Source material: naive CD4+ T cells sorted from blood. The receptors shown here come from a young man in good health. Both conserved end residues are part of each CDR3. The D gene is left open where the match is weak. Not all rows give a size; the values are once, few, many and, for expanded clones, a class.

clone_size: -; v_call: TRBV28; d_call: -; j_call: TRBJ1-6; cdr3_aa: CASSLRVSYNSPLHF; cdr3_nt: TGTGCCAGCAGTTTGCGGGTCTCCTATAATTCACCCCTCCACTTT
clone_size: once; v_call: TRBV10-3; d_call: TRBD2; j_call: TRBJ2-2; cdr3_aa: CAIGDSGRFITGELFF; cdr3_nt: TGTGCGATCGGTGATAGCGGGAGGTTTATTACCGGGGAGCTGTTTTTT
clone_size: -; v_call: TRBV19; d_call: -; j_call: TRBJ2-7; cdr3_aa: CASSPGTPYEQYF; cdr3_nt: TGTGCCAGTAGTCCCGGGACTCCCTACGAGCAGTACTTC
clone_size: -; v_call: TRBV7-9; d_call: -; j_call: TRBJ1-6; cdr3_aa: CASSLLADYNSPLHF; cdr3_nt: TGTGCCAGCAGCTTATTAGCGGATTATAATTCACCCCTCCACTTT
clone_size: -; v_call: TRBV9; d_call: TRBD2; j_call: TRBJ2-1; cdr3_aa: CASRDGLAVYNEQFF; cdr3_nt: TGTGCCAGCAGGGATGGACTAGCGGTCTACAATGAGCAGTTCTTC
clone_size: -; v_call: TRBV7-2; d_call: -; j_call: TRBJ1-2; cdr3_aa: CASSLGDRNYGYTF; cdr3_nt: TGTGCCAGCAGCTTAGGAGACAGGAACTATGGCTACACCTTC
clone_size: -; v_call: TRBV6-5; d_call: -; j_call: TRBJ1-1; cdr3_aa: CASSYAQGWNTEAFF; cdr3_nt: TGTGCCAGCAGTTACGCGCAGGGGTGGAACACTGAAGCTTTCTTT
clone_size: -; v_call: TRBV27; d_call: TRBD2; j_call: TRBJ2-7; cdr3_aa: CASSSGLAAEQYF; cdr3_nt: TGTGCCAGCAGTTCAGGACTAGCGGCCGAGCAGTACTTC
clone_size: -; v_call: TRBV2; d_call: TRBD1; j_call: TRBJ2-7; cdr3_aa: CASSSYRDRVSYEQYF; cdr3_nt: TGTGCCAGCAGCTCATACCGGGACAGGGTTTCCTACGAGCAGTACTTC
clone_size: -; v_call: TRBV7-2; d_call: TRBD1; j_call: TRBJ2-7; cdr3_aa: CASSASRGPSYEQYF; cdr3_nt: TGTGCCAGCAGCGCTAGCAGGGGGCCGTCCTACGAGCAGTACTTC
clone_size: -; v_call: TRBV7-6; d_call: -; j_call: TRBJ1-6; cdr3_aa: CASSRDGNNSPLHF; cdr3_nt: TGTGCCAGCAGCCGGGACGGGAATAATTCACCCCTCCACTTT
clone_size: -; v_call: TRBV19; d_call: -; j_call: TRBJ1-5; cdr3_aa: CASSMMGGGSNQPQHF; cdr3_nt: TGTGCCAGTAGTATGATGGGGGGAGGAAGCAATCAGCCCCAGCATTTT
clone_size: -; v_call: TRBV2; d_call: TRBD2; j_call: TRBJ2-5; cdr3_aa: CASSLSGTTETQYF; cdr3_nt: TGTGCCAGCAGCCTATCCGGGACTACGGAGACCCAGTACTTC
clone_size: -; v_call: TRBV4-3; d_call: -; j_call: TRBJ2-5; cdr3_aa: CASSQDFKSGYQETQYF; cdr3_nt: TGCGCCAGCAGCCAAGATTTTAAAAGCGGGTACCAAGAGACCCAGTACTTC
clone_size: -; v_call: TRBV5-1; d_call: -; j_call: TRBJ2-3; cdr3_aa: CASSAGVFLSTDTQYF; cdr3_nt: TGCGCCAGCAGCGCCGGGGTCTTTCTAAGCACAGATACGCAGTATTTT
clone_size: -; v_call: TRBV7-2; d_call: -; j_call: TRBJ1-5; cdr3_aa: CASSRTNSNQPQHF; cdr3_nt: TGTGCCAGCAGCCGGACAAATAGCAATCAGCCCCAGCATTTT
clone_size: -; v_call: TRBV4-1; d_call: -; j_call: TRBJ1-2; cdr3_aa: CASSQPGNNYGYTF; cdr3_nt: TGCGCCAGCAGCCAACCCGGGAATAACTATGGCTACACCTTC
clone_size: -; v_call: TRBV5-6; d_call: -; j_call: TRBJ2-7; cdr3_aa: CASSPGLGGKGGEQYF; cdr3_nt: TGTGCCAGCAGCCCCGGTTTGGGGGGTAAGGGGGGCGAGCAGTACTTC
clone_size: once; v_call: TRBV10-1; d_call: -; j_call: TRBJ2-3; cdr3_aa: CASSASGTDTQYF; cdr3_nt: TGCGCCAGCAGTGCATCTGGGACAGATACGCAGTATTTT
clone_size: -; v_call: TRBV5-1; d_call: -; j_call: TRBJ2-2; cdr3_aa: CASSLALDGNTGELFF; cdr3_nt: TGCGCCAGCAGCTTGGCCCTGGACGGGAACACCGGGGAGCTGTTTTTT
clone_size: -; v_call: TRBV10-1; d_call: TRBD1; j_call: TRBJ2-3; cdr3_aa: CASSDHRGIGDTQYF; cdr3_nt: TGCGCCAGCAGTGACCACAGGGGAATCGGGGATACGCAGTATTTT
clone_size: -; v_call: TRBV6-5; d_call: TRBD2; j_call: TRBJ2-3; cdr3_aa: CASSRSGGSDTQYF; cdr3_nt: TGTGCCAGCAGCCGTAGCGGGGGATCAGATACGCAGTATTTT
clone_size: once; v_call: TRBV6-1; d_call: -; j_call: TRBJ1-2; cdr3_aa: CASSERRQSYGYTF; cdr3_nt: TGTGCCAGCAGTGAAAGACGGCAGTCATATGGCTACACCTTC
clone_size: -; v_call: TRBV21-1; d_call: -; j_call: TRBJ2-2; cdr3_aa: CASSWGQFNTGELFF; cdr3_nt: TGTGCCAGCTCATGGGGCCAGTTTAACACCGGGGAGCTGTTTTTT
clone_size: -; v_call: TRBV5-1; d_call: TRBD1; j_call: TRBJ2-3; cdr3_aa: CASSLDQGETDTQYF; cdr3_nt: TGCGCCAGCAGCTTGGACCAGGGGGAAACAGATACGCAGTATTTT
clone_size: -; v_call: TRBV9; d_call: TRBD2; j_call: TRBJ2-3; cdr3_aa: CASSVASGSTDTQYF; cdr3_nt: TGTGCCAGCAGCGTGGCTAGCGGGTCAACAGATACGCAGTATTTT
clone_size: -; v_call: TRBV18; d_call: TRBD1; j_call: TRBJ2-7; cdr3_aa: CASPFRDRGLDEQYF; cdr3_nt: TGTGCCAGCCCTTTTCGGGACAGGGGTTTGGACGAGCAGTACTTC
clone_size: -; v_call: TRBV7-9; d_call: -; j_call: TRBJ2-5; cdr3_aa: CASSLFPPGETQYF; cdr3_nt: TGTGCCAGCAGCTTATTCCCCCCAGGAGAGACCCAGTACTTC
clone_size: -; v_call: TRBV4-1; d_call: -; j_call: TRBJ1-5; cdr3_aa: CASSNLIGTNSNQPQHF; cdr3_nt: TGCGCCAGCAGCAACCTCATAGGGACAAATAGCAATCAGCCCCAGCATTTT
clone_size: -; v_call: TRBV7-3; d_call: -; j_call: TRBJ2-3; cdr3_aa: CASSLNVVPDTQYF; cdr3_nt: TGTGCCAGCAGCTTAAACGTCGTCCCAGATACGCAGTATTTT
clone_size: -; v_call: TRBV29-1; d_call: TRBD1; j_call: TRBJ1-4; cdr3_aa: CSVGDRGELFF; cdr3_nt: TGCAGCGTTGGGGACAGGGGGGAACTGTTTTTT
clone_size: -; v_call: TRBV18; d_call: -; j_call: TRBJ1-4; cdr3_aa: CASSPARGEKLFF; cdr3_nt: TGTGCCAGCTCACCGGCTCGGGGGGAGAAACTGTTTTTT